This record looks at one TCR beta chain sequence and its context. Its antigen is not identified. This entry belongs to a study of T cell responses to AZD1222 COVID-19 vaccine. Study results and limitations: Clonal diversity may have been underestimated in mostly white British donors. Baseline seropositives among AZD1222 recipients totaled only 5 to 7.

Sequencing used immunoSEQ multiplex PCR; TCRdb keeps in-frame clones, though not all of them. Among 92,000 or so clones listed, approximately 87% were seen once. Germline V gives CDR1 MNHNS, CDR2 SASEGT. The length of the CDR3 is 16 residues. The germline V and J ends were trimmed by 0 bases and 0 bases, with 12 bases remaining between them. This clonotype was sampled from an adult in good health. This specimen was peripheral blood, taken on day 0 of AZD1222 vaccination. This chain uses TRBV6-1 with TRBJ2-7; D gene uncertain. CDR3: CASSEALRLFSYEQYF. CDR3 DNA: TGTGCCAGCAGTGAAGCCCTACGGTTATTCTCCTACGAGCAGTACTTC.